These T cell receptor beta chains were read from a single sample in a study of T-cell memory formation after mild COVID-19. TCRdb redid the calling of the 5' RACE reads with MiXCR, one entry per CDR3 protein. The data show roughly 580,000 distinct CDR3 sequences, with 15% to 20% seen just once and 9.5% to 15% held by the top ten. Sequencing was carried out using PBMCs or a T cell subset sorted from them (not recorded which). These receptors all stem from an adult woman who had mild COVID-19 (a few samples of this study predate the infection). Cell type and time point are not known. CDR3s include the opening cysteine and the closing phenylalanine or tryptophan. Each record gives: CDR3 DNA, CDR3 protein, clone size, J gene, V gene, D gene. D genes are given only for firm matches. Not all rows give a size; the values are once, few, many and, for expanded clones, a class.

TGTGCCAGCAGCTTAGCAGGGTTTGGCACCGGGGAGCTGTTTTTT,CASSLAGFGTGELFF,few,TRBJ2-2,TRBV7-2,NA
TGCGCCAGCAGCAAAACTCATATCTCGGGACTAGCGTTTGACATTCAGTACTTC,CASSKTHISGLAFDIQYF,NA,TRBJ2-4,TRBV4-1,TRBD2
TGTGCCAGCAGCTTTCGGTCCTACAATGAGCAGTTCTTC,CASSFRSYNEQFF,few,TRBJ2-1,TRBV7-2,NA
TGCGCCAGCAGCTGGTTTGGGACTAGCGGGGGCAGCTCCTACAATGAGCAGTTCTTC,CASSWFGTSGGSSYNEQFF,NA,TRBJ2-1,TRBV5-1,TRBD2
TGCGCCAGCAGCCTAGGACAGGGGGAGACCTACGAGCAGTACTTC,CASSLGQGETYEQYF,few,TRBJ2-7,TRBV4-3,TRBD1
TGCGCCAGCAGCTATGGCGGTAGTGGGGGAGAGACCCAGTACTTC,CASSYGGSGGETQYF,NA,TRBJ2-5,TRBV5-1,NA
TGCGCCAGCAGCTACAGGGGCATGAACACTGAAGCTTTCTTT,CASSYRGMNTEAFF,many,TRBJ1-1,TRBV5-1,TRBD1
TGTGCCAGCAGTTTTAAGGGGTGGGACACTGAAGCTTTCTTT,CASSFKGWDTEAFF,few,TRBJ1-1,TRBV12-3/TRBV12-4,NA
TGTGCCAGCAGCTTACAAGCGGCCACAGATACGCAGTATTTT,CASSLQAATDTQYF,few,TRBJ2-3,TRBV7-2,NA
TGCAGTGCTAGTGACCGGGGACAGGGGAGGCAGCCCCAGCATTTT,CSASDRGQGRQPQHF,NA,TRBJ1-5,TRBV20-1,TRBD1
TGTGCCAGCAGTGCCTGGCCCTACGAGCAGTACTTC,CASSAWPYEQYF,few,TRBJ2-7,TRBV6-5,NA
TGCGCCAGCAGCTTACTCGGGGGCGCGAACACCGGGGAGCTGTTTTTT,CASSLLGGANTGELFF,many,TRBJ2-2,TRBV5-1,NA
TGCGCCAGCAGCCGATCCGACGGGAACACCGGGGAGCTGTTTTTT,CASSRSDGNTGELFF,NA,TRBJ2-2,TRBV5-1,NA
TGTGCCAGCAGTTACTCGATTCAGGGGGGGGAGTTCTTC,CASSYSIQGGEFF,few,TRBJ2-1,TRBV6-5,NA
TGTGCCAGCAGTTTAACGCAGCGACAGAATGAGCAGTTCTTC,CASSLTQRQNEQFF,few,TRBJ2-1,TRBV12-3/TRBV12-4,NA
TGTGCCAGCAGCCAAGTCACAGATACGCAGTATTTT,CASSQVTDTQYF,many,TRBJ2-3,TRBV3-1,NA
TGCGCCAGCGGATTCCAAGCGGGGAGTAATGAGCAGTTCTTC,CASGFQAGSNEQFF,NA,TRBJ2-1,TRBV10-2,TRBD2
TGTGCCAGTAGTAACCGGGACAGGACCTACGAGCAGTACTTC,CASSNRDRTYEQYF,NA,TRBJ2-7,TRBV19,TRBD1